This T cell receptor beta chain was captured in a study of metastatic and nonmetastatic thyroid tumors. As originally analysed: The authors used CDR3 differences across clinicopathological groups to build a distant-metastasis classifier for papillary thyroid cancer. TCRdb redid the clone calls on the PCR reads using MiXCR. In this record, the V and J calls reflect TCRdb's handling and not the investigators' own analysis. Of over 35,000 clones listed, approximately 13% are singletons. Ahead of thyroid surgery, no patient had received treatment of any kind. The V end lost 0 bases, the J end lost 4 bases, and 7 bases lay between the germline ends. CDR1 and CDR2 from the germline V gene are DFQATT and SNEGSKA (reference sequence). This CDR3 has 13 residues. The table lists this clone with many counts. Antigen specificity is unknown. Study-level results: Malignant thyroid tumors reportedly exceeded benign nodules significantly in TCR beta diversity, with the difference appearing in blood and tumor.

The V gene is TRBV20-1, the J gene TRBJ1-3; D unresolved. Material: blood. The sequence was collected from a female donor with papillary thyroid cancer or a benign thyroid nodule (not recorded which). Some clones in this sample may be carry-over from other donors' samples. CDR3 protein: CSARDGLGNTIYF. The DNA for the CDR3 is TGCAGTGCTAGAGATGGACTGGGAAACACCATATATTTT.